A selection of T cell receptor beta chains follows, all from one sample in a study of identical twins. TCRdb redid the calling of the 5' RACE reads with MiXCR, one entry per CDR3 protein. The profile covers 1.5 million or so distinct CDR3 sequences, with about 32% appearing a single time and roughly 0.3% taken by the ten largest. The sample comprised cord blood. These receptor sequences come from a newborn girl in good health. Both conserved end residues are part of each CDR3. The D gene is left open where the match is weak. Clone size, where shown, is once, few, many, or a class for clones that have expanded.

d_call | j_call | clone_size | v_call | cdr3_aa | cdr3_nt
. | TRBJ1-2 | many | TRBV6-6 | CASSYSDIGYGYTF | TGTGCCAGCAGTTACTCGGACATAGGCTATGGCTACACCTTC
. | TRBJ2-7 | . | TRBV7-9 | CASIQVGSSYEQYF | TGTGCCAGCATCCAAGTGGGTTCCTCCTACGAGCAGTACTTC
. | TRBJ1-1 | . | TRBV11-2 | CASSYTGSMNTEAFF | TGTGCCAGCAGCTACACAGGGTCGATGAACACTGAAGCTTTCTTT
. | TRBJ1-5 | . | TRBV20-1 | CSASLGLVQPQHF | TGCAGTGCTAGTCTGGGTTTGGTTCAGCCCCAGCATTTT
TRBD2 | TRBJ2-5 | . | TRBV10-3 | CAISDNPRQRGVQETQYF | TGTGCCATCAGTGATAATCCCCGACAGCGGGGGGTCCAAGAGACCCAGTACTTC
. | TRBJ1-5 | few | TRBV6-6 | CASSPQVSNQPQHF | TGTGCCAGCAGTCCCCAGGTTAGCAATCAGCCCCAGCATTTT
. | TRBJ1-1 | few | TRBV7-9 | CASSLVLLTEAFF | TGTGCCAGCAGCCTAGTGCTGCTCACTGAAGCTTTCTTT
. | TRBJ2-7 | . | TRBV4-1 | CASSQEGWVVNEQYF | TGCGCCAGCAGCCAAGAGGGATGGGTGGTGAATGAGCAGTACTTC
. | TRBJ2-7 | few | TRBV28 | CASSSTGPFSYEQYF | TGTGCCAGCAGTTCTACAGGGCCCTTTTCCTACGAGCAGTACTTC
TRBD1 | TRBJ1-1 | . | TRBV4-2 | CASSPPAGGTEAFF | TGTGCCAGCAGCCCCCCGGCAGGGGGCACTGAAGCTTTCTTT
TRBD2 | TRBJ2-1 | . | TRBV28 | CASSLYGPRLADTNLYNEQFF | TGTGCCAGCAGTTTATATGGTCCGCGACTAGCGGATACAAACCTATACAATGAGCAGTTCTTC
TRBD2 | TRBJ2-1 | . | TRBV4-1 | CASSLRPRLAGLYNEQFF | TGCGCCAGCAGCCTAAGACCCCGACTAGCGGGACTCTACAATGAGCAGTTCTTC
TRBD1 | TRBJ1-2 | . | TRBV29-1 | CSVLEYRGTGGYTF | TGCAGCGTCTTGGAATACAGGGGGACCGGTGGCTACACCTTC
TRBD1 | TRBJ1-1 | . | TRBV6-2/TRBV6-3 | CASRPMDRVNTEAFF | TGTGCCAGCAGGCCCATGGACAGGGTTAACACTGAAGCTTTCTTT
TRBD1 | TRBJ1-2 | few | TRBV4-1 | CASSQVGQANYGYTF | TGCGCCAGCAGCCAAGTGGGACAGGCTAACTATGGCTACACCTTC
. | TRBJ2-5 | few | TRBV20-1 | CSARRGVGTQYF | TGCAGTGCTAGAAGGGGGGTCGGGACCCAGTACTTC
. | TRBJ2-1 | few | TRBV3-1 | CASSQEVPTAEQFF | TGTGCCAGCAGCCAAGAAGTACCCACCGCTGAGCAGTTCTTC
. | TRBJ1-1 | . | TRBV3-1 | CASSQEWSRGAFF | TGTGCCAGCAGCCAAGAATGGTCCAGGGGAGCTTTCTTT
TRBD1 | TRBJ2-7 | few | TRBV7-2 | CASSTDRVYNEQYF | TGTGCCAGCAGCACAGACAGGGTGTACAATGAGCAGTACTTC
. | TRBJ2-7 | . | TRBV24-1 | CATSDTKGNYNEQYF | TGTGCCACCAGTGATACTAAAGGGAACTACAATGAGCAGTACTTC
TRBD2 | TRBJ2-5 | . | TRBV13 | CAGSLAGLSWRETQYF | TGTGCCGGCAGCTTAGCGGGACTTTCATGGCGAGAGACCCAGTACTTC
TRBD2 | TRBJ2-3 | many | TRBV4-2 | CASSQEGARASGRSDTQYF | TGTGCCAGCAGCCAAGAGGGGGCTAGGGCTAGCGGGAGATCAGATACGCAGTATTTT
TRBD2 | TRBJ2-1 | . | TRBV4-1 | CASSSPGGRAGEQFF | TGCGCCAGCAGCTCCCCGGGCGGGAGGGCCGGTGAGCAGTTCTTC
TRBD1 | TRBJ2-1 | . | TRBV9 | CASSPDRGRLNEQFF | TGTGCCAGCAGCCCGGACAGGGGGCGCCTCAATGAGCAGTTCTTC
. | TRBJ2-7 | few | TRBV28 | CASGQSSYNEQYF | TGTGCCAGCGGCCAGAGCTCCTACAATGAGCAGTACTTC
. | TRBJ1-2 | . | TRBV14 | CASSQGRATWGYTF | TGTGCCAGCAGCCAAGGAAGAGCGACCTGGGGCTACACCTTC
. | TRBJ1-2 | . | TRBV5-6 | CVSSLRGSNYGYTF | TGTGTCAGCAGCTTGAGGGGTTCTAACTATGGCTACACCTTC
. | TRBJ2-7 | many | TRBV20-1 | CSARGFAYEQYF | TGCAGTGCTAGAGGCTTTGCCTACGAGCAGTACTTC
. | TRBJ2-2 | . | TRBV27 | CASSPERAHRELFF | TGTGCCAGCAGTCCGGAGCGGGCTCACCGGGAGCTGTTTTTT
TRBD1 | TRBJ1-5 | . | TRBV6-6 | CASCPQRGPGQPQHF | TGTGCCAGTTGCCCCCAAAGGGGGCCTGGACAGCCCCAGCATTTT
. | TRBJ2-1 | few | TRBV7-9 | CASSTLTASNEQFF | TGTGCCAGCAGCACACTGACCGCCAGCAATGAGCAGTTCTTC
. | TRBJ1-2 | . | TRBV6-5 | CASSSRPSSDFYGYTF | TGTGCCAGCAGTTCCCGGCCCTCGTCCGATTTCTATGGCTACACCTTC
TRBD2 | TRBJ2-4 | . | TRBV5-1 | CASSQVAGIAKNIQYF | TGCGCCAGCAGCCAGGTAGCGGGTATAGCCAAAAACATTCAGTACTTC
. | TRBJ2-2 | . | TRBV20-1 | CSARGPRNTGELFF | TGCAGTGCTAGAGGGCCAAGGAACACCGGGGAGCTGTTTTTT
. | TRBJ1-2 | few | TRBV28 | CASSFRAVTNYGYTF | TGTGCCAGCAGTTTCAGAGCGGTAACTAACTATGGCTACACCTTC
. | TRBJ1-2 | few | TRBV20-1 | CSASPGINGYTF | TGCAGTGCTAGTCCAGGAATAAATGGCTACACCTTC
TRBD2 | TRBJ2-7 | few | TRBV5-1 | CASSLPSGGNEQYF | TGCGCCAGCAGCTTACCTAGCGGGGGCAACGAGCAGTACTTC
TRBD1 | TRBJ1-2 | many | TRBV9 | CASSPSGGGGYTF | TGTGCCAGCAGCCCGTCAGGGGGCGGTGGCTACACCTTC
. | TRBJ2-3 | few | TRBV6-2/TRBV6-3 | CASSYAGLSTDTQYF | TGTGCCAGCAGTTACGCAGGGCTCAGCACAGATACGCAGTATTTT
. | TRBJ1-5 | . | TRBV7-8 | CASTLLRDVQPQHF | TGTGCCAGCACCCTGTTAAGGGATGTTCAGCCCCAGCATTTT
. | TRBJ1-2 | . | TRBV29-1 | CSVGGANYGYTF | TGCAGCGTTGGGGGGGCTAACTATGGCTACACCTTC
TRBD2 | TRBJ2-7 | many | TRBV7-2 | CASSLGGTSSYEQYF | TGTGCCAGCAGCTTAGGAGGGACTAGCAGCTACGAGCAGTACTTC
. | TRBJ2-5 | . | TRBV6-6 | CASSRDLRQETQYF | TGTGCCAGCAGCCGGGACCTTCGTCAAGAGACCCAGTACTTC
. | TRBJ2-3 | . | TRBV21-1 | CASSKDRGADTQYF | TGTGCCAGCAGCAAGGACAGGGGCGCAGATACGCAGTATTTT
TRBD2 | TRBJ2-1 | . | TRBV20-1 | CSARDPSGGAYNEQFF | TGCAGTGCTAGAGATCCTAGCGGGGGGGCCTACAATGAGCAGTTCTTC
TRBD1 | TRBJ2-2 | many | TRBV11-3 | CASSPGQGGTGELFF | TGCGCCAGCAGCCCGGGACAGGGAGGCACCGGGGAGCTGTTTTTT
TRBD1 | TRBJ1-5 | . | TRBV4-1 | CASSQIYRGGQPQHF | TGCGCCAGCAGCCAGATATACAGGGGCGGGCAGCCCCAGCATTTT
TRBD1 | TRBJ2-7 | . | TRBV18 | CASSPETGCEQYF | TGTGCCAGCTCACCAGAGACAGGGTGCGAGCAGTACTTC
. | TRBJ1-2 | . | TRBV29-1 | CSVDPILSVYGYTF | TGCAGCGTTGACCCGATCCTCTCGGTCTATGGCTACACCTTC
. | TRBJ1-4 | . | TRBV7-8 | CASSWSRTGRATNEKLFF | TGTGCCAGCAGCTGGAGTCGGACCGGGAGGGCAACTAATGAAAAACTGTTTTTT
TRBD1 | TRBJ2-1 | once | TRBV12-3/TRBV12-4 | CASSWPGQGDNEQFF | TGTGCCAGCAGTTGGCCGGGACAGGGTGACAATGAGCAGTTCTTC
TRBD1 | TRBJ1-1 | . | TRBV20-1 | CSARTSGTGNTEAFF | TGCAGTGCTAGAACCTCCGGGACAGGGAACACTGAAGCTTTCTTT
TRBD2 | TRBJ2-1 | few | TRBV20-1 | CRAVAGGSHYNEQFF | TGCAGAGCAGTAGCGGGGGGTTCTCATTACAATGAGCAGTTCTTC
TRBD2 | TRBJ2-7 | many | TRBV3-1 | CASSQVLAGPYEQYF | TGTGCCAGCAGCCAAGTCCTAGCGGGTCCCTACGAGCAGTACTTC
TRBD2 | TRBJ2-3 | . | TRBV12-3/TRBV12-4 | CASSLKSGGSTDAQYF | TGTGCCAGCAGTTTAAAAAGCGGGGGAAGCACAGATGCGCAGTATTTT
TRBD2 | TRBJ2-1 | . | TRBV3-1 | CASSQYAGGSYNEQFF | TGTGCCAGCAGCCAATATGCGGGGGGCTCCTACAATGAGCAGTTCTTC
TRBD2 | TRBJ2-1 | many | TRBV7-9 | CASTAGGPFYNEQFF | TGTGCCAGCACCGCGGGGGGCCCTTTTTACAATGAGCAGTTCTTC
TRBD2 | TRBJ2-3 | few | TRBV4-2 | CASSHGLAGRDTQYF | TGTGCCAGCAGCCACGGACTAGCGGGAAGGGATACGCAGTATTTT
TRBD1 | TRBJ1-2 | few | TRBV10-3 | CAISGQGVGYGYTF | TGTGCCATCAGCGGACAGGGCGTAGGCTATGGCTACACCTTC